These T cell receptor beta chains were read from a single sample in a study of T cell responses to AZD1222 COVID-19 vaccine. Some clones are missing from TCRdb's copy, which holds only in-frame ones; the method was immunoSEQ multiplex PCR. The sample has about 130,000 clones; around 91% are singletons. The sequenced sample was peripheral blood, obtained on day 0 of MenACWY control vaccination. These receptors originate from an adult in good health. The CDR3 runs from the conserved cysteine through the conserved F or W. A D gene is named only where the DNA matches it firmly. Only some rows state a clone size, as once, few, many or a class for expanded clones.

D: -; J: TRBJ1-1; size: -; V: TRBV10-3; DNA: TGTGCCATCAGGGGGGGGGCGAACACTGAAGCTTTCTTT; CDR3: CAIRGGANTEAFF
D: -; J: TRBJ1-1; size: -; V: TRBV28; DNA: TGTGCCAGCAGTTTGGCAGGGGTCCCTAGCACTGAAGCTTTCTTT; CDR3: CASSLAGVPSTEAFF
D: -; J: TRBJ1-1; size: -; V: TRBV5-6; DNA: TGTGCCAGCAGCCGCACACCGAACACTGAAGCTTTCTTT; CDR3: CASSRTPNTEAFF
D: -; J: TRBJ2-5; size: few; V: TRBV29-1; DNA: TGCAGCGTTGGGACTTTAGAGACCCAGTACTTC; CDR3: CSVGTLETQYF
D: -; J: TRBJ2-2; size: -; V: TRBV5-1; DNA: TGCGCCAGCAGGTCCGGCGCGAACACCGGGGAGCTGTTTTTT; CDR3: CASRSGANTGELFF
D: -; J: TRBJ2-1; size: -; V: TRBV11-2; DNA: TGTGCCAGCAGGGGGAGGCTCTACAATGAGCAGTTCTTC; CDR3: CASRGRLYNEQFF
D: -; J: TRBJ2-7; size: -; V: TRBV6-5; DNA: TGTGCCAGCAGGCTGGACAGCTCCTACGAGCAGTACTTC; CDR3: CASRLDSSYEQYF
D: TRBD2; J: TRBJ2-7; size: -; V: TRBV27; DNA: TGTGCCAGCAGACTAGCTGGACTAGCGGCCTACGAGCAGTACTTC; CDR3: CASRLAGLAAYEQYF
D: TRBD2; J: TRBJ2-3; size: -; V: TRBV2; DNA: TGTGCCAGCAGAACCCCGACTAGCGGGACTAGCACAGATACGCAGTATTTT; CDR3: CASRTPTSGTSTDTQYF
D: TRBD1; J: TRBJ2-6; size: -; V: TRBV28; DNA: TGTGCCAGCAGTTCCCCCGGACAGGGCGGCTCTGGGGCCAACGTCCTGACTTTC; CDR3: CASSSPGQGGSGANVLTF
D: TRBD1; J: TRBJ2-7; size: -; V: TRBV23-1; DNA: TGCGCCAGCAGCCAGGGGGACAGCTACGAGCAGTACTTC; CDR3: CASSQGDSYEQYF
D: -; J: TRBJ2-3; size: -; V: TRBV24-1; DNA: TGTGCCACCAGTGATTTACGGCAGGAGCCAGATACGCAGTATTTT; CDR3: CATSDLRQEPDTQYF
D: TRBD1; J: TRBJ1-4; size: -; V: TRBV30; DNA: TGTGCCTGGAACCGGGACAGGGCTTTTGAAAAACTGTTTTTT; CDR3: CAWNRDRAFEKLFF
D: -; J: TRBJ2-3; size: -; V: TRBV7-9; DNA: TGTGCCAGCAGCCCCCCTTGGTTGGGGGAGGCAGATACGCAGTATTTT; CDR3: CASSPPWLGEADTQYF
D: TRBD1; J: TRBJ2-2; size: few; V: TRBV4-3; DNA: TGCGCCAGCAGCCAAGGAGGGGGCGCGAACACCGGGGAGCTGTTTTTT; CDR3: CASSQGGGANTGELFF
D: TRBD2; J: TRBJ2-7; size: -; V: TRBV6-1; DNA: TGTGCCAGCAGTGATATAGGTCTAGCGGGTTACGAGCAGTACTTC; CDR3: CASSDIGLAGYEQYF
D: TRBD1; J: TRBJ2-1; size: -; V: TRBV7-3; DNA: TGTGCCAGCAGCCTGCCGGGACAGGGTTCCTACAATGAGCAGTTCTTC; CDR3: CASSLPGQGSYNEQFF
D: TRBD2; J: TRBJ2-3; size: once; V: TRBV10-3; DNA: TGTGCCATCAGCCCCGGGGAGGGCGGGACAGATACGCAGTATTTT; CDR3: CAISPGEGGTDTQYF
D: -; J: TRBJ1-1; size: -; V: TRBV3-1/TRBV3-2; DNA: TGTGCCAGCAGCCAAACACCGTCCTCGAACACTGAAGCTTTCTTT; CDR3: CASSQTPSSNTEAFF
D: TRBD2; J: TRBJ2-5; size: -; V: TRBV7-9; DNA: TGTGCCAGCAGCCAGACTAGCGGGAGGGCCGGGGAGACCCAGTACTTC; CDR3: CASSQTSGRAGETQYF
D: -; J: TRBJ2-5; size: -; V: TRBV27; DNA: TGTGCCAGCACCCGGGTGGGCGGGGGCGAGACCCAGTACTTC; CDR3: CASTRVGGGETQYF
D: -; J: TRBJ2-3; size: -; V: TRBV10-2; DNA: TGCGCCAGCAGTGAGTCCCGAGATACGCAGTATTTT; CDR3: CASSESRDTQYF
D: -; J: TRBJ2-3; size: -; V: TRBV5-4; DNA: TGTGCCAGCAGTCGCCCCCAGGCAGATACGCAGTATTTT; CDR3: CASSRPQADTQYF
D: -; J: TRBJ1-2; size: few; V: TRBV9; DNA: TGTGCCAGCAGCGTGTCTGACAGCAACTATGGCTACACCTTC; CDR3: CASSVSDSNYGYTF
D: -; J: TRBJ1-2; size: -; V: TRBV6-5; DNA: TGTGCCAGCAGAAAAGCCGGGGCTCAAGGCTACACCTTC; CDR3: CASRKAGAQGYTF
D: TRBD1; J: TRBJ1-3; size: -; V: TRBV13; DNA: TGTGCCAGCAGCCCTCAGGGGGCTGGAAACACCATATATTTT; CDR3: CASSPQGAGNTIYF
D: -; J: TRBJ1-3; size: -; V: TRBV3-1/TRBV3-2; DNA: TGTGCCAGCAGCCTGAACAGAGTCGGGGGAAACACCATATATTTT; CDR3: CASSLNRVGGNTIYF
D: TRBD1; J: TRBJ2-7; size: -; V: TRBV15; DNA: TGTGCCACCAGCCGGGACAGCTCCTACGAGCAGTACTTC; CDR3: CATSRDSSYEQYF
D: -; J: TRBJ1-1; size: -; V: TRBV28; DNA: TGTGCCAGCAGTTTATCTCCCCCGAACACTGAAGCTTTCTTT; CDR3: CASSLSPPNTEAFF
D: TRBD2; J: TRBJ2-3; size: -; V: TRBV6-4; DNA: TGTGCCAGCAGTGTAATAGCGGGGGGAACAGATACGCAGTATTTT; CDR3: CASSVIAGGTDTQYF
D: TRBD2; J: TRBJ2-1; size: -; V: TRBV6-5; DNA: TGTGCCAGCAGTTGGGGACTAGCGGGAGGTATGAATGAGCAGTTCTTC; CDR3: CASSWGLAGGMNEQFF
D: -; J: TRBJ1-5; size: -; V: TRBV7-9; DNA: TGTGCCAGCAGCTTAGGGGGGTTGCCTCGCAATCAGCCCCAGCATTTT; CDR3: CASSLGGLPRNQPQHF
D: -; J: TRBJ1-1; size: -; V: TRBV9; DNA: TGTGCCAGCAGCGCTCAATCGTACACTGAAGCTTTCTTT; CDR3: CASSAQSYTEAFF
D: -; J: TRBJ2-3; size: -; V: TRBV10-3; DNA: TGTGCCATGGGATCAGGCCGAGCGGTCAGCACAGATACGCAGTATTTT; CDR3: CAMGSGRAVSTDTQYF
D: TRBD1; J: TRBJ2-2; size: -; V: TRBV4-3; DNA: TGCGCCAGCAGCCGTTCGGTGGACAGGGGGCTGACCGGGGAGCTGTTTTTT; CDR3: CASSRSVDRGLTGELFF
D: TRBD1; J: TRBJ1-2; size: -; V: TRBV27; DNA: TGTGCCAGCAGTTCCTTTCCGGGGGACAGCGGGCACTATGGCTACACCTTC; CDR3: CASSSFPGDSGHYGYTF
D: -; J: TRBJ2-3; size: -; V: TRBV18; DNA: TGTGCCAGCTCACCCCGGTGGGAAGCTAGCACAGATACGCAGTATTTT; CDR3: CASSPRWEASTDTQYF
D: -; J: TRBJ2-2; size: -; V: TRBV7-7; DNA: TGTGCCAGCAGCATTTTGGGGTCCGGGGAGCTGTTTTTT; CDR3: CASSILGSGELFF
D: -; J: TRBJ2-5; size: -; V: TRBV5-4; DNA: TGTGCCAGCAGCTTGGTTTATGGTGTTTCCCAAGAGACCCAGTACTTC; CDR3: CASSLVYGVSQETQYF
D: -; J: TRBJ1-1; size: -; V: TRBV7-6; DNA: TGTGCCAGCAGCCCCTCTAGCAGGGGAGGTACTGAAGCTTTCTTT; CDR3: CASSPSSRGGTEAFF
D: TRBD2; J: TRBJ2-7; size: -; V: TRBV11-3; DNA: TGTGCCAGCAGCTGGACTAGCGGGGCCGAGCAGTACTTC; CDR3: CASSWTSGAEQYF
D: -; J: TRBJ2-7; size: -; V: TRBV28; DNA: TGTGCCAGCAGTTCCCTCCGGTGGGGGAACTCCTACGAGCAGTACTTC; CDR3: CASSSLRWGNSYEQYF
D: -; J: TRBJ2-5; size: -; V: TRBV19; DNA: TGTGCCAGTAAGGTCCAAGAGACCCAGTACTTC; CDR3: CASKVQETQYF
D: -; J: TRBJ1-1; size: -; V: TRBV11-2; DNA: TGTGCCAGCAGCTTAGGACTTAACACTGAAGCTTTCTTT; CDR3: CASSLGLNTEAFF